The 12 T cell receptor beta chains listed next were all sequenced from one sample in a study of brain T cells in children with intractable seizures. TCRdb's table, derived via immunoSEQ multiplex PCR, lists solely in-frame clones and lacks some. The table shows under 400,000 clones, with over 90% occurring only once. Time point of the sample: blood from clinic visit 5 months post-surgery; TSC patient then seizure free. The starting material was peripheral blood, obtained roughly 5 months after surgery. The source is a boy under two years old with tuberous sclerosis and intractable seizures.

The V call is TRBV28, the J call TRBJ1-2; tentative D call: TRBD1 (5 bases). Trimming stripped 2 bases from V and 5 bases from J, with 15 bases between. This CDR3 is 15 amino acids long. Germline V gene data show CDR1 as MDHEN and CDR2 as SYDVKM. The CDR3 nucleotides are TGTGCCAGCAGTTTAATGGGGCGCGGGGGGTATGGCTACACCTTC. As protein: CASSLMGRGGYGYTF.

The chain carries TRBV9 and TRBJ1-1; tentatively, D is TRBD1 (5 bases). V lost 3 bases and J 4 bases, leaving 10 bases between the germline ends. Germline V gene data show CDR1 as SGDLS and CDR2 as YYNGEE. The length of the CDR3 is 13 residues. This chain's CDR3 is CASSGDGRTEAFF. CDR3 sequence (DNA): TGTGCCAGCAGCGGGGACGGGCGCACTGAAGCTTTCTTT.

The V call is TRBV11-2, the J call TRBJ1-3; TRBD1 might be the D (6 bases). Germline V lookup: CDR1 SGHAT, CDR2 FQNNGV. The length of the CDR3 is 16 residues. The V gene lost 5 bases and the J gene lost 4 bases, with 18 bases spanning the gap. The CDR3 here is CASSNPGGLGGNTIYF. The CDR3 bases are TGTGCCAGCAGCAATCCCGGGGGGCTAGGAGGAAACACCATATATTTT.

This chain uses TRBV6-5 with TRBJ2-2; no definite D call. There are 13 residues in the CDR3. The V end lost 4 bases, the J end lost 2 bases, and 5 bases lay between the germline ends. Germline values: CDR1 MNHEY, CDR2 SVGAGI. The CDR3 bases are TGTGCCAGCAGTTGGGCAAACACCGGGGAGCTGTTTTTT. Translation gives CASSWANTGELFF.

This chain uses TRBV11-2 with TRBJ1-2; 9 nucleotides agree with TRBD1. CDR1 and CDR2 (germline): SGHAT, FQNNGV. Trimming took 5 bases from V and 5 from J; bases not matched to a gene: 9. This CDR3 has 15 residues. CDR3 loop: CASSRTGTGQYGYTF. The DNA of the CDR3 is TGTGCCAGCAGCCGCACCGGGACAGGGCAATATGGCTACACCTTC.

The V call is TRBV30, the J call TRBJ2-1, with 13 bases aligning to TRBD2. V lost 4 bases and J lost 8; bases outside the gene matches: 8. CDR1 is GTSNPN, CDR2 SVGIG, per germline (reference sequence). The CDR3 loop spans 15 amino acids. The CDR3 nucleotides read TGTGCCTGGACCAAGCCGGGACTAGCGGGGTATGAGCAGTTCTTC. Translating it yields CAWTKPGLAGYEQFF.

V gene TRBV6-5 combines with J gene TRBJ2-7; 7 bases map to TRBD1. CDR3 size: 13 residues. With 6 bases clipped from V and 5 bases from J, the junction kept 7 bases outside the gene matches. CDR1 and CDR2 (germline): MNHEY, SVGAGI. CDR3: CASRKTGRHEQYF. The DNA of the CDR3 is TGTGCCAGCAGGAAGACAGGGCGCCACGAGCAGTACTTC.

The rearrangement uses TRBV24-1 and TRBJ2-3; possibly TRBD2 for D (6 bases). Germline lookup yields CDR1 KGHDR and CDR2 SFDVKD. V lost 4 bases to trimming and J lost 6 bases, with 16 bases between them. This CDR3 has 15 amino acids. The chain's CDR3 is CATSDPGGVGDTQYF. DNA for the CDR3: TGTGCCACCAGTGACCCCGGAGGGGTGGGGGATACGCAGTATTTT.

The V and J genes are TRBV7-8 and TRBJ1-1; TRBD1 agrees at 7 bases. The ends lost 7 bases at V and 0 bases at J; junction bases unmatched: 8. The CDR3 has 15 residues. From germline, CDR1 is SGHVS and CDR2 FQNEAQ. CDR3 in DNA: TGTGCCAGCAACGATCGACAGGGAATGAACACTGAAGCTTTCTTT. Protein: CASNDRQGMNTEAFF.

This chain joins TRBV10-3 and TRBJ2-3, with 10 nucleotides matching TRBD2. After removal of 9 bases from V and 5 bases from J, the junction contained 5 bases not matched to a gene. CDR1 is ENHRY, CDR2 SYGVKD, per germline. CDR3 length: 13 residues. The CDR3 reads CAILAGGGDTQYF. Written as DNA, the CDR3 is TGTGCCATTTTAGCGGGAGGAGGAGATACGCAGTATTTT.

The chain has TRBV28 and TRBJ2-5; 9 positions match TRBD1. Looked up from germline, CDR1 is MDHEN and CDR2 is SYDVKM. The CDR3 runs to 15 residues. J gave up 2 bases and V 6 bases, and 7 bases lay outside the gene matches. CDR3 DNA: TGTGCCAGCAGCCCGACAGGGGGAATACAAGAGACCCAGTACTTC. Residues: CASSPTGGIQETQYF.

This chain uses TRBV27 with TRBJ2-2, with TRBD2 matching over 11 bases. The CDR3 loop spans 16 amino acids. V gave up 5 bases and J gave up 4 bases; unmatched junction bases: 6. CDR1 and CDR2 from the germline V gene are MNHEY and SMNVEV (reference sequence). The CDR3: CASSPLAGGPTGELFF. The CDR3 nucleotides are TGTGCCAGCAGTCCGTTAGCGGGGGGGCCCACCGGGGAGCTGTTTTTT.